These T cell receptor beta chains were read from a single sample in a study of blood T cell repertoires in COVID-19. Clones were read by immunoSEQ multiplex PCR, and TCRdb kept only the in-frame ones, dropping some. The sample carries approximately 99,000 clones, about 86% recorded once. The specimen was peripheral blood. The receptor set was obtained from a man in his fifties with COVID-19, enrolled during active disease. CDR3s leave out the opening cysteine and the closing phenylalanine or tryptophan. The D gene is left open where the match is weak. Expanded clones get a size class; other rows say once, few or many, or leave the size out.

clone_size j_call d_call v_call cdr3_aa
- TRBJ2-7 TRBD1 TRBV25-1 ASSKEQGAYEQY
- TRBJ2-1 TRBD1 TRBV5-4 ASSLAGQATYNEQF
once TRBJ2-7 TRBD1 TRBV5-4 ASSFDRGYEQY
- TRBJ2-3 - TRBV6-5 ASRTYGKNTQY
- TRBJ2-7 - TRBV11-3 ASSLFQGYEQY
- TRBJ1-4 - TRBV5-6 ASSSGNTNEKLF
- TRBJ2-1 TRBD2 TRBV18 ASSPLLRGASRNEQF
- TRBJ2-7 TRBD2 TRBV4-1 ASSLVAGDSYEQY
- TRBJ2-7 TRBD1 TRBV7-2 ASSHAWDRPYEQY
- TRBJ2-1 TRBD1 TRBV6-5 ASSRNTGGNEQF
once TRBJ2-7 - TRBV6-5 ATRLSYEQY